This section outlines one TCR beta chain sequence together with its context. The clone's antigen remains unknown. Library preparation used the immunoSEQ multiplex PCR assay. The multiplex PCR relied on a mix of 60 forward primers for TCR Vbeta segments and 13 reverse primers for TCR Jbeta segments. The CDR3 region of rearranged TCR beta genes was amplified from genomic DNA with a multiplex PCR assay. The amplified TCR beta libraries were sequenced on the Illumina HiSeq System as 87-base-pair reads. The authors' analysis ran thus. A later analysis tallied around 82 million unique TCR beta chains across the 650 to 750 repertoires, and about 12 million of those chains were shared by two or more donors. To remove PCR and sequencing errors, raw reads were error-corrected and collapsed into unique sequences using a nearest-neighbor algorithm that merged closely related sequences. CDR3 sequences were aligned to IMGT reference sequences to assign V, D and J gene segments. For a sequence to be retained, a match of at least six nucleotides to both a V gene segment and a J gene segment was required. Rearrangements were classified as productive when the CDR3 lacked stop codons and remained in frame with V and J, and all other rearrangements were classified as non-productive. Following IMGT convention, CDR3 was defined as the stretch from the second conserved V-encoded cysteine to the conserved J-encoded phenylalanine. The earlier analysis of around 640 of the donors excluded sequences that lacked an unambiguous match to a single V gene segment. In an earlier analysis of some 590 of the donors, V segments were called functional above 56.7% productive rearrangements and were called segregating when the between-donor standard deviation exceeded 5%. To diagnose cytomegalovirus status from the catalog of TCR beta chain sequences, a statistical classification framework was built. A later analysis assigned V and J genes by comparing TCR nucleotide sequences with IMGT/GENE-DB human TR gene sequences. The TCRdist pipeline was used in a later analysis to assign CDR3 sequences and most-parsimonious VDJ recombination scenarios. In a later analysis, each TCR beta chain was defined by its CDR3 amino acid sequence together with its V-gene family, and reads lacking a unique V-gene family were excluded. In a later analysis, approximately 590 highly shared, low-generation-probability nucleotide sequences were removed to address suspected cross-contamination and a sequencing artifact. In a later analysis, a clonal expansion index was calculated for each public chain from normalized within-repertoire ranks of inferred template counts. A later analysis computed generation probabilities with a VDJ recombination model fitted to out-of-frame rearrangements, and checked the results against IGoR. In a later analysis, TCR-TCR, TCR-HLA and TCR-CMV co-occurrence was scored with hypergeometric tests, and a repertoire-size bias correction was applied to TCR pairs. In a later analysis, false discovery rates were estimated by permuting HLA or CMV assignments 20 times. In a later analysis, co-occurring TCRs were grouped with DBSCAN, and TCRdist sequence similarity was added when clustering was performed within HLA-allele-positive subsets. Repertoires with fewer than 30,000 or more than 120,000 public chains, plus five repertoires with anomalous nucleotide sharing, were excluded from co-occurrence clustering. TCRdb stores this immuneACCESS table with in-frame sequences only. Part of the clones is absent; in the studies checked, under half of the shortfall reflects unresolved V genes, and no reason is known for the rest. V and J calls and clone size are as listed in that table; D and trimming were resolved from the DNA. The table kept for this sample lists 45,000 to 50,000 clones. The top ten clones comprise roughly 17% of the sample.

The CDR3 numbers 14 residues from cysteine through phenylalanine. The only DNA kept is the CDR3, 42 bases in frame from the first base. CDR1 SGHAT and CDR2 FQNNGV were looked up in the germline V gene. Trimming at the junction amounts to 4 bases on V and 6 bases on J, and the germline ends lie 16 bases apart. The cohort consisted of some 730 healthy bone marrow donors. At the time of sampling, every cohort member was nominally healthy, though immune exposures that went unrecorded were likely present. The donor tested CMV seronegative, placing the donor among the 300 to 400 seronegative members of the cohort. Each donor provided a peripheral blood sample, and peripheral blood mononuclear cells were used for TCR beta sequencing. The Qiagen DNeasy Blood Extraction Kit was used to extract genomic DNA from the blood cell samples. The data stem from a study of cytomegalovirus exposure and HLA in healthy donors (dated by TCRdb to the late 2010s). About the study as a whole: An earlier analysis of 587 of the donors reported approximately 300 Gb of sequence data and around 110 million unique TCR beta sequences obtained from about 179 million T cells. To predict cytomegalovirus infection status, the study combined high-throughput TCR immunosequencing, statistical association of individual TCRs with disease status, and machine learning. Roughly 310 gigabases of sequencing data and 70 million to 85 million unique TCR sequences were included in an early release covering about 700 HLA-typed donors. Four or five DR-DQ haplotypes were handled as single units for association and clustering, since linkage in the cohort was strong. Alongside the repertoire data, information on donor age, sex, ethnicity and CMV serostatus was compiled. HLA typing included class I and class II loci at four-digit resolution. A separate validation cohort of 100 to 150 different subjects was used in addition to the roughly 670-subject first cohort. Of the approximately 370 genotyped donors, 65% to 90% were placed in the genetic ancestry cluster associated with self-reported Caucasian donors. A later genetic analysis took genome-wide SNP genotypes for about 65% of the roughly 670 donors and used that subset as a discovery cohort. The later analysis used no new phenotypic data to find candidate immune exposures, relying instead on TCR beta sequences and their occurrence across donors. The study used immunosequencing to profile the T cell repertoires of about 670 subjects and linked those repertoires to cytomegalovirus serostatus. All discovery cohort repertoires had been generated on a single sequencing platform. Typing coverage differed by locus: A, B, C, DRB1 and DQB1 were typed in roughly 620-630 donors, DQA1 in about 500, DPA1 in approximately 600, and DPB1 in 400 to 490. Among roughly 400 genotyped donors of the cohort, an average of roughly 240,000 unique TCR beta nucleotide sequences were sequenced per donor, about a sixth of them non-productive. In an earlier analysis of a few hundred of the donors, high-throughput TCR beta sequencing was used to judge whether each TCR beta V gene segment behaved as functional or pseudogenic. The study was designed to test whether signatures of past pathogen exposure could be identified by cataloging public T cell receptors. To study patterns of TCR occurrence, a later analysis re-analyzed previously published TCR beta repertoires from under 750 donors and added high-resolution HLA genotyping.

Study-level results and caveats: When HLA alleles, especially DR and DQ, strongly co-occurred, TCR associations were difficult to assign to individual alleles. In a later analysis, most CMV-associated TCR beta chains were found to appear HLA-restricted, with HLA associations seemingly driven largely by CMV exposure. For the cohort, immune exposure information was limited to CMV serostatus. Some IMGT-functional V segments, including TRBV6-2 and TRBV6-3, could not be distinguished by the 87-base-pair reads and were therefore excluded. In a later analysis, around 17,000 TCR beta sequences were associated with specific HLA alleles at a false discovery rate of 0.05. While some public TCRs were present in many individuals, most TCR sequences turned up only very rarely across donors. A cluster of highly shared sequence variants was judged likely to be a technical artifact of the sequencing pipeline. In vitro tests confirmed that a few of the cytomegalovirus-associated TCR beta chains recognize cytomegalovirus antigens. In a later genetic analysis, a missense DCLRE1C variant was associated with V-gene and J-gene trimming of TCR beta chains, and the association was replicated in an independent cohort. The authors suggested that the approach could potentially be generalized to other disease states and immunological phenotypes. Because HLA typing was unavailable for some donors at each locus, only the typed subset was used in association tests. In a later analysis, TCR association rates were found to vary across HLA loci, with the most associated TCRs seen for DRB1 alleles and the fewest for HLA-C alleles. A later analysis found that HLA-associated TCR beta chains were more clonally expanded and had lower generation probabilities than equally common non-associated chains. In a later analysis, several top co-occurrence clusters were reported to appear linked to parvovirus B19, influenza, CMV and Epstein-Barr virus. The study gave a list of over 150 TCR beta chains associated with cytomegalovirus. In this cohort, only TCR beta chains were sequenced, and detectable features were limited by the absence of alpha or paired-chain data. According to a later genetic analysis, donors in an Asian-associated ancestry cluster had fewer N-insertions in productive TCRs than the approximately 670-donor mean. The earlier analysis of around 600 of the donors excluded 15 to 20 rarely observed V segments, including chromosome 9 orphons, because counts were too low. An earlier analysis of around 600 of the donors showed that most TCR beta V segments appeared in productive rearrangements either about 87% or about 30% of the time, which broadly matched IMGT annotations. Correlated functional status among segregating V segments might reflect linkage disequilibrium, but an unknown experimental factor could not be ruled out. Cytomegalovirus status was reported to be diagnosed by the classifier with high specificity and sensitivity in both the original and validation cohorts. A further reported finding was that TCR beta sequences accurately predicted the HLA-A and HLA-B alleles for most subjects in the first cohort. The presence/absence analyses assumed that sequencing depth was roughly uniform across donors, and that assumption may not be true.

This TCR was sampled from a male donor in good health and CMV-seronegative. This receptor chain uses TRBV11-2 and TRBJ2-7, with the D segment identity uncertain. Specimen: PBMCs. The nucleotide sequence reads TGTGCCAGCAGCTACTCAGCAGACACGGTCGAGCAGTACTTC. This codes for CASSYSADTVEQYF.